The 10 T cell receptor beta chains presented below share a single source sample, sequenced in a study of CXCR3-negative and CXCR3-positive naive CD8 T cells. Study-wide results and limits: Greater hydrophobicity was found in TRB CDR3s of CXCR3-positive naive cells than of CXCR3-negative naive cells.

Antigens for these TCRs are unknown. Libraries were UMI-labeled 5' RACE TRB cDNA. No DNA is given; TCRdb re-called the 5' RACE reads and lists each CDR3 protein once. The sample features 50,000 to 65,000 distinct CDR3 sequences, with approximately 0.8% in its top ten. Sequenced material: naive CXCR3+ CD8+ T cells from blood. Indicated subset: CD45RO-CCR7+CD27+CD95- naive CD8+ T cells expressing CXCR3 (TNR3+). These TCRs come from a human donor in good health. Some clones in this sample may be carry-over from other donors' samples.

The V and J genes are TRBV5-1 and TRBJ2-7; as DNA is missing, the TRBD2 call by TCRdb cannot be tested. Germline CDR1 and CDR2: SGHRS and YFSETQ. This CDR3 is built from 15 residues. CDR3 residues: CASSQTSGTPYEQYF.

This chain uses TRBV28 with TRBJ2-1; TCRdb returns TRBD2, unconfirmable since there is no DNA. This CDR3 has 15 residues. Germline values: CDR1 MDHEN, CDR2 SYDVKM. CDR3 protein: CASSQLAGEYNEQFF.

This chain joins TRBV25-1 and TRBJ2-7. Germline V gene lookup returns CDR1 MGHDK and CDR2 SYGVNS. The length of the CDR3 is 15 residues. The CDR3 protein is CASSEFSTSGMSQYF.

This chain links TRBV11-2 with TRBJ1-1; TCRdb's D call, TRBD1, is unchecked because there is no DNA. Per germline, CDR1 SGHAT and CDR2 FQNNGV. The CDR3 runs 14 residues. CDR3 residues: CASRQFGGGTEAFF.

The J gene is TRBJ2-5, the V gene TRBV12-3 or TRBV12-4; TCRdb's D call, TRBD1, is unchecked because there is no DNA. This CDR3 has 14 amino acids. The CDR3 sequence is CASSPGTFQETQYF.

CDR3 residues: CATSRANQATDTQYF. This chain joins TRBV15 and TRBJ2-3. The CDR3 totals 15 residues. Germline-derived CDR1 and CDR2 are LNHNV and YYDKDF (reference sequence).

The V and J genes are TRBV28 and TRBJ2-7; the TCRdb call, TRBD1, lacks DNA for checking. Germline V gives CDR1 MDHEN, CDR2 SYDVKM. This CDR3 has 14 residues. CDR3 sequence reads: CASTPTGQLYEQYF. The variable domain in full, completed from reference TRBV28 and TRBJ2-7, reads DVKVTQSSRYLVKRTGEKVFLECVQDMDHENMFWYRQDPGLGLRLIYFSYDVKMKEKGDIPEGYSVSREKKERFSLILESASTNQTSMYLCASTPTGQLYEQYFGPGTRLTVT.

This chain connects TRBV23-1 to TRBJ2-3; TCRdb designates TRBD1, a call that cannot be tested without DNA. TRBV23-1 has ORF status, its function being uncertain. This CDR3 has 16 amino acids. CDR3 residues: CASSPPGQENTDTQYF.

The rearrangement uses TRBV7-6 and TRBJ1-4; without DNA, the TCRdb call of TRBD1 cannot be checked. Germline assignment: CDR1 SGHVS and CDR2 FNYEAQ. This CDR3 spans 12 amino acids. CDR3 loop: CASSLAWGVLFF.

The chain uses TRBV11-3 and TRBJ2-1; TCRdb picks TRBD1, but there is no DNA to check that call. Germline assignment: CDR1 SGHNT and CDR2 YENEEA. The CDR3 is 15 amino acids. The CDR3 sequence is CASSYPGAGFNEQFF.